This T cell receptor beta chain stems from a study of T-cell reconstitution after alpha-beta-depleted transplantation in children. General observations from the study: One year post-transplant, T-cell counts and diversity were largely derived from T cells produced anew.

There are a few counts of this clonotype. Its specificity is not known. A library of TCRbeta sequences, prepared with unique molecular identifiers, was generated. A single record per CDR3 protein comes from TCRdb applying MiXCR to the PCR reads. The sample holds hundreds of thousands of distinct CDR3 sequences, roughly 8.2% seen once. The CDR3 loop spans 14 amino acids. Looked up from germline, CDR1 is DFQATT and CDR2 is SNEGSKA (reference sequence). V lost 6 bases and J lost 0, with 15 bases in between. The receptor was derived from a male patient younger than 18 who had a stem cell transplant for acute lymphoblastic leukemia, so the T cells may come from the graft donor. Sequencing was performed on PBMCs, mostly from graft donor cells, taken 180 days after TCRalphabeta/CD19-depleted stem cell transplant. The V gene is TRBV20-1, the J gene TRBJ2-7; D might be TRBD2 (6 bases). The CDR3 loop reads CSAYLSGSSYEQYF. CDR3 bases: TGCAGTGCGTACCTTAGCGGTAGCTCCTACGAGCAGTACTTC.